These 11 T cell receptor beta chains originate from one sample sequenced in a study of cytomegalovirus exposure and HLA in healthy donors. Primers for the PCR totalled 60 Vbeta and 13 Jbeta. Here immunoSEQ multiplex PCR was the method, and the copy in TCRdb shows in-frame clones only, minus some. The repertoire holds 250,000 to 350,000 clones, with around 86% as singletons. Input material: PBMCs. All receptors come from a man aged 40-49 years in good health and CMV-seropositive.

This clone was seen only once. This chain connects TRBV28 to TRBJ2-5; possibly TRBD2 for D (6 bases). CDR1 is MDHEN and CDR2 is SYDVKM in the germline V gene. Trimming pared 5 bases from V and 7 bases from J, leaving 17 bases between. The CDR3 totals 14 residues. CDR3: CASSNGLLYGTQYF. CDR3 DNA: TGTGCCAGCAGTAATGGACTACTGTATGGGACCCAGTACTTC. Full variable domain (outside the CDR3, taken from reference TRBV28 and TRBJ2-5): DVKVTQSSRYLVKRTGEKVFLECVQDMDHENMFWYRQDPGLGLRLIYFSYDVKMKEKGDIPEGYSVSREKKERFSLILESASTNQTSMYLCASSNGLLYGTQYFGPGTRLLVL.

The chain links TRBV7-9 to TRBJ1-2; 8 bases align to TRBD1. The length of the CDR3 is 13 residues. Per germline, CDR1 SEHNR and CDR2 FQNEAQ (reference sequence). V lost 3 bases, J lost 7 bases, and 4 bases stayed unmatched. The CDR3 region has the DNA TGTGCCAGCAGCTTGGACAGGGCGGGTGGCTACACCTTC. Its translation: CASSLDRAGGYTF. Using reference TRBV7-9 and TRBJ1-2 for the parts outside the CDR3, the full variable domain is DTGVSQNPRHKITKRGQNVTFRCDPISEHNRLYWYRQTLGQGPEFLTYFQNEAQLEKSRLLSDRFSAERPKGSFSTLEIQRTEQGDSAMYLCASSLDRAGGYTFGSGTRLTVV.

The rearrangement joins TRBV5-5 to TRBJ2-3, with D possibly TRBD2 on 6 matching bases. CDR1 is SGHKS and CDR2 is YYEKEE in the germline V gene (reference sequence). The CDR3 sequence is 16 residues long. The ends were cut back, 0 bases at V and 2 bases at J, with 13 bases in the middle. CDR3 protein: CASSLGGAGPTDTQYF. In nucleotides, the CDR3 is TGTGCCAGCAGCTTGGGAGGTGCGGGACCCACAGATACGCAGTATTTT.

The V gene is TRBV19, the J gene TRBJ2-7, with TRBD1 matching 11 bases. With 1 base clipped from V and 2 bases from J, the junction kept 1 base outside the gene matches. Germline CDR1 LNHDA, CDR2 SQIVND (reference sequence). This CDR3 is 15 amino acids long. The CDR3 nucleotides are TGTGCCAGTAGTATAGGGGACAGGGGGGCCTACGAGCAGTACTTC. It codes for CASSIGDRGAYEQYF.

This rearrangement joins TRBV9 to TRBJ2-7; tentatively, D is TRBD2 (6 bases). Germline-derived CDR1 and CDR2 are SGDLS and YYNGEE. The CDR3 sequence is 14 residues long. The V gene lost 3 bases and the J gene lost 4 bases, with 14 bases spanning the gap. The CDR3 DNA follows: TGTGCCAGCAGCGCTACTGCTGCGGGGTACGAGCAGTACTTC. This gives the protein CASSATAAGYEQYF. The full variable domain, with the rest looked up from reference TRBV9 and TRBJ2-7, is DSGVTQTPKHLITATGQRVTLRCSPRSGDLSVYWYQQSLDQGLQFLIQYYNGEERAKGNILERFSAQQFPDLHSELNLSSLELGDSALYFCASSATAAGYEQYFGPGTRLTVT.

The V and J genes are TRBV28 and TRBJ1-3; the D is unclear. With 5 bases removed from V and 0 bases from J, the gap between germline ends came to 11 bases. The germline gives CDR1 MDHEN, CDR2 SYDVKM. The CDR3 is 15 residues long. The CDR3 region has the DNA TGTGCCAGCAGTGGAGGGTTCAGCTCTGGAAACACCATATATTTT. Protein: CASSGGFSSGNTIYF.

The chain recombines TRBV2 with TRBJ2-7; no reliable D call. The length of the CDR3 is 12 residues. Germline V gives CDR1 SNHLY, CDR2 FYNNEI. The V and J ends lost 0 bases and 3 bases respectively, with 3 bases between them. The chain's CDR3 is CASSEASYEQYF. CDR3 nucleotide sequence: TGTGCCAGCAGTGAAGCCAGCTACGAGCAGTACTTC. Variable domain in full (rest from reference TRBV2 and TRBJ2-7): EPEVTQTPSHQVTQMGQEVILRCVPISNHLYFYWYRQILGQKVEFLVSFYNNEISEKSEIFDDQFSVERPDGSNFTLKIRSTKLEDSAMYFCASSEASYEQYFGPGTRLTVT.

The gene calls are TRBV19 and TRBJ1-5, with TRBD1 identical over 7 bases. The V segment lost 7 bases and the J segment 4 bases; nucleotides outside the gene matches: 7. The CDR3 has 14 residues. Germline CDR1 and CDR2: LNHDA and SQIVND (reference sequence). CDR3 DNA: TGTGCCAGTACCAGGACAGGCGGAAATCAGCCCCAGCATTTT. Encoded protein: CASTRTGGNQPQHF.

The DNA for the CDR3 is TGCGCCAGCAGCTTGGGGAGCGGGAGCCCACACGAGCAGTACTTC. Its protein product is CASSLGSGSPHEQYF. The chain combines TRBV5-1 with TRBJ2-7; the match to TRBD2 covers 8 bases. The germline CDR1 and CDR2 sequences are SGHRS and YFSETQ. This CDR3 spans 15 amino acids. V dropped 0 bases and J dropped 5; count of bases not matched to a gene: 7.

This rearrangement joins TRBV2 to TRBJ2-1, with 9 bases identical to TRBD2. With 11 bases clipped from V and 3 bases from J, the junction kept 23 bases outside the gene matches. CDR1 and CDR2 from the germline V gene are SNHLY and FYNNEI. This CDR3 spans 19 amino acids. CDR3 nucleotide sequence: TGTGCCGCTACGAGGCGGCGGGCGGGAGGGCGGGGGGTCTACAATGAGCAGTTCTTC. The encoded protein is CAATRRRAGGRGVYNEQFF.

This chain links TRBV5-4 with TRBJ2-1; 12 bases map to TRBD2. The CDR3 has 16 amino acids. From germline, CDR1 is SGHNT and CDR2 YYREEE (reference sequence). V gave up 2 bases and J gave up 4 bases; unmatched junction bases: 4. Written as DNA, the CDR3 is TGTGCCAGCAGCTTTCGGACTAGCGGGATTTACAATGAGCAGTTCTTC. This gives the protein CASSFRTSGIYNEQFF.